The clone carrying this TCR beta chain has just one count. The data are from a study of T cell responses to AZD1222 COVID-19 vaccine. The table came from immunoSEQ multiplex PCR; TCRdb's copy has only in-frame clones and leaves some out. The sample has 70,000 to 95,000 clones, just over 90% seen once. The CDR3 is made up of 15 amino acids. V shed 4 bases and J shed 2 bases, with 10 bases lying between them. CDR1 is SGHNT and CDR2 is YYREEE in the germline V gene (reference sequence). Some second doses came at about 4 weeks and others at about 12 weeks; these were pooled. The receptor was derived from an adult who received the AZD1222 COVID-19 vaccine. The rearrangement uses TRBV5-4 and TRBJ2-6, with a weak D call TRBD1 (6 bases). This specimen was peripheral blood, taken 28 days after the second AZD1222 dose. The CDR3 DNA follows: TGTGCCAGCAGCCCACAGGGAGCTGGGGCCAACGTCCTGACTTTC. Its protein is CASSPQGAGANVLTF.